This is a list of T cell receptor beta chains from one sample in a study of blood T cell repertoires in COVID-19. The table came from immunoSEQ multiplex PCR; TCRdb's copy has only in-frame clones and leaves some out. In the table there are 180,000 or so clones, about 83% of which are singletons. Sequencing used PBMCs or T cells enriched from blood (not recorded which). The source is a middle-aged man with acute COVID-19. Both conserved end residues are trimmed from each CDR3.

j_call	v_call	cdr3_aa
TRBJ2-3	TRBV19	ASSIQAGSDTQY
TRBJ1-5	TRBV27	ASSLFKGSGNQPQH
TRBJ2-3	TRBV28	ASSSLLALEADTQY
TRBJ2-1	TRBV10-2	ASSYGFSGNEQF
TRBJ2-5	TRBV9	ASSPRDYQETQY
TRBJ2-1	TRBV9	ASSSWTSSRNEQF
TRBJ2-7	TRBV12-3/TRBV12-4	ATTSGYEQY
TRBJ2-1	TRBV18	ASSTQVGSYNEQF
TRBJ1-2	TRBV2	ASRTQGVYGYT
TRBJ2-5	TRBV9	ASSLGSGVQGTQY
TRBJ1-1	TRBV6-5	ASRSLGLGAEAF
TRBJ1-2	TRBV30	AWSVLGVEEDYT
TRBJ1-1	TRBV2	ASIGGIEAF
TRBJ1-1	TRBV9	ASSGGQMNTEAF
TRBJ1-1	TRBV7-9	ASSYLQGTEAF
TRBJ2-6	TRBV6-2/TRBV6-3	ASSFSSGANVLT
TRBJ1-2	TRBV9	ASSAAMDREGYT
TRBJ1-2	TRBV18	ASSPSPSTGFSYGYT
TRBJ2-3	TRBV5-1	ASSLSGRVSTDTQY
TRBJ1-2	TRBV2	ASSEIKPNYGYT
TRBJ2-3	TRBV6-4	ASSEASGSTDTQY
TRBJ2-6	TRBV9	ASSVATGTGISGANVLT
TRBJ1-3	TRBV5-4	ASSEGTHVGNTIY
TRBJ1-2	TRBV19	ASGPGGYT
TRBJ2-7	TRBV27	ASSVEPRVHEQY
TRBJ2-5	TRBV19	ASSMSGDTETQY
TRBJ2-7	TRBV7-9	ASSPGTVWGYYEQY
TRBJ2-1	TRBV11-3	ASSSSKGLAGYNEQF
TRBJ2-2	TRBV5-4	ASSFSGRGGELF
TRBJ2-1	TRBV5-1	ASSLEGAGSYNEQF